This record looks at one TCR beta chain sequence and its context. The record originates from a study of T cells after yellow fever vaccination. In germline, CDR1 is SGHTA, CDR2 FQGNSA. V was cut by 1 base and J by 6 bases, with 4 bases left in between. The CDR3 length is 12 residues. TCRdb reprocessed the 5' RACE reads with MiXCR, giving one entry per CDR3 protein. The sample has around 300,000 distinct CDR3 sequences, under 15% seen once; the top ten hold roughly 0.5%. Sequencing was performed on CD4+ T cells sorted from PBMCs, taken 45 days after the yellow fever booster vaccination. This receptor was identified in a man aged 25 to 40 who received the YFV17D yellow fever vaccine. The gene calls are TRBV7-2 and TRBJ2-1; D is uncertain. This CDR3 reads CASSLGFNEQFF. The CDR3 DNA sequence: TGTGCCAGCAGCTTAGGTTTCAATGAGCAGTTCTTC.